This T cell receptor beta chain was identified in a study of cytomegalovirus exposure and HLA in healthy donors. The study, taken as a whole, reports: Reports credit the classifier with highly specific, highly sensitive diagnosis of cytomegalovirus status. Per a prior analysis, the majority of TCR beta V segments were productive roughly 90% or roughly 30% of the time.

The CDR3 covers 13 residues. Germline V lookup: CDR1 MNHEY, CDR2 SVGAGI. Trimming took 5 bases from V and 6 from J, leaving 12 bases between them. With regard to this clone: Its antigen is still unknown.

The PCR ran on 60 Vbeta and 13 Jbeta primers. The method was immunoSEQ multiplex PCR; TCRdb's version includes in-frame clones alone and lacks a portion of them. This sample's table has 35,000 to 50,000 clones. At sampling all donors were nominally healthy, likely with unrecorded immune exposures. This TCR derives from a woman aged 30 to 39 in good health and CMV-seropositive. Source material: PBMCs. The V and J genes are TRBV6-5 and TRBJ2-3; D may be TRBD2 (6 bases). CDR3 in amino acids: CASSDGTLDTQYF. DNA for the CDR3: TGTGCCAGCAGTGACGGGACTCTGGATACGCAGTATTTT.